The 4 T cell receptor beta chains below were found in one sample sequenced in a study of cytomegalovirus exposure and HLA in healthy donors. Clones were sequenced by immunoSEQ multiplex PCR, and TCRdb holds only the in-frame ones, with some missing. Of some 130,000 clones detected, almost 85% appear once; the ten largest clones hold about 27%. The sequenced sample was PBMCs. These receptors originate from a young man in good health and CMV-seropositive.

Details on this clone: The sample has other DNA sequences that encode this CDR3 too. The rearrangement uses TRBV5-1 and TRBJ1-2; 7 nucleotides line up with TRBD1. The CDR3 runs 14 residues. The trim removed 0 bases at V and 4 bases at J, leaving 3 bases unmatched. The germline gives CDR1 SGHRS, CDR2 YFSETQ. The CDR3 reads CASSLGTGLYGYTF. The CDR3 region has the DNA TGCGCCAGCAGCTTGGGGACAGGTCTCTATGGCTACACCTTC.

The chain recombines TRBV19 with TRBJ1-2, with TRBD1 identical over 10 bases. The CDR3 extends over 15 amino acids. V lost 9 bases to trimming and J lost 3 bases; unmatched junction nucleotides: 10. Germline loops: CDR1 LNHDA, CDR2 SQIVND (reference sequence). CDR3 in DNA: TGTGCCAGCAGGGACAGGGGATTGGGATACTATGGCTACACCTTC. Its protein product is CASRDRGLGYYGYTF. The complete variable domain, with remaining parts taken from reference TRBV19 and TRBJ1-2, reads DGGITQSPKYLFRKEGQNVTLSCEQNLNHDAMYWYRQDPGQGLRLIYYSQIVNDFQKGDIAEGYSVSREKKESFPLTVTSAQKNPTAFYLCASRDRGLGYYGYTFGSGTRLTVV.

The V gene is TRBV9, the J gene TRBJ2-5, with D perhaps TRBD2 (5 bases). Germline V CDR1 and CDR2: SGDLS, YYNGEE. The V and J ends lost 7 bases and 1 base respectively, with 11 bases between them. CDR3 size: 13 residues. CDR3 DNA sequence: TGTGCCAGCGGGTTGGCGGGCCAAGAGACCCAGTACTTC. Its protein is CASGLAGQETQYF.

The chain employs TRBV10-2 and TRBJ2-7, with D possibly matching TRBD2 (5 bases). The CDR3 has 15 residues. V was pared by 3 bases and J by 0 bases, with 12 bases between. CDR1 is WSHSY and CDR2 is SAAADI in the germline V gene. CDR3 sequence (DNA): TGCGCCAGCAGTGAAGTGGAGGTAAGCTCCTACGAGCAGTACTTC. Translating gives CASSEVEVSSYEQYF.